This T cell receptor (beta chain) was obtained from a study of blood T cell repertoires in COVID-19. Study in general: COVID-19 samples, acute and convalescent, were from the United States, Italy and Spain.

TCRdb's table, derived via immunoSEQ multiplex PCR, lists solely in-frame clones and lacks some. The repertoire consists of 310,000 or so clones, with 80% to 90% occurring once and the leading ten covering more than 9%. The participants were between roughly 18 and 89 years old and came from 24 US areas. Donors were grouped by their self-reported clinical history. Symptom resolution, clearance, or two negative PCRs marked donors in Cohort 3 as recovered. Source material: PBMCs or T cells enriched from blood (not recorded which). The TCR originated in a woman under 30 who had recovered from COVID-19.

CDR3 nucleotides: TGTGCCTTCAGAAGCTCTGGGGCCAACGTCCTGACTTTC. It specifies CAFRSSGANVLTF. The chain couples TRBV30 to TRBJ2-6; D is ambiguous. This CDR3 spans 13 amino acids. Trimming took off 7 bases at V and 0 bases at J, with 7 bases between the two ends. CDR1 GTSNPN and CDR2 SVGIG come from the germline V gene (reference sequence). The complete variable domain, with remaining parts taken from reference TRBV30 and TRBJ2-6, reads SQTIHQWPATLVQPVGSPLSLECTVEGTSNPNLYWYRQAAGRGLQLLFYSVGIGQISSEVPQNLSASRPQDRQFILSSKKLLLSDSGFYLCAFRSSGANVLTFGAGSRLTVL.